This TCR beta chain was sequenced for a study of T cell changes during pregnancy in multiple sclerosis. Germline CDR1 is MDHEN and CDR2 is SYDVKM. The junction had 8 bases not matched to a gene; V was cut back by 3 bases and J by 1 base. The CDR3 loop spans 16 amino acids. The data were produced by immunoSEQ multiplex PCR, yet TCRdb's version contains in-frame clones alone and is incomplete. The sample records 60,000 to 75,000 clones, just over 90% being singletons. The sample here was peripheral blood, taken after pregnancy. The V gene is TRBV28, the J gene TRBJ2-7; 8 bases agree with TRBD1. The origin of this receptor is a female donor with multiple sclerosis, enrolled in a pregnancy study. The CDR3: CASSFSYRDRSYEQYF. CDR3 coding DNA: TGTGCCAGCAGTTTCTCATACCGGGACAGGTCCTACGAGCAGTACTTC.